This TCR beta chain was recovered during a study of Graves' ophthalmopathy and Graves' hyperthyroidism. Background on the study: Stable hyperthyroidism denotes an absence of ophthalmopathy throughout 18 months of follow-up.

RNA transcripts provided the template for amplifying TCR beta CDR3 regions. HTBI primers primed a first-round RT-PCR, and a second-round multiplex PCR followed. One entry per CDR3 protein results from TCRdb running MiXCR on the multiplex PCR reads. The table includes around 590,000 distinct CDR3 sequences, less than 40% detected once. Included hyperthyroidism patients were aged 18 to 65 and newly diagnosed (under 2 months' duration). Per the germline V gene, CDR1 is SGHNT and CDR2 is YYREEE (reference sequence). V lost 4 bases and J 2 bases, leaving 16 bases between the germline ends. The CDR3 has 15 residues. This clonotype was counted a single time. Its antigen is still unknown. A much larger clone lies one base from this, so it may be a read error. Study conclusions and caveats: Detection in blood was also observed for most expanded thyroid clonotypes above 0.001 frequency.

This sequence originates from an adult man with Graves' hyperthyroidism. J is TRBJ2-7 and V is TRBV5-4; D might be TRBD1 or TRBD2, each matching 5 bases. Sequenced input: peripheral blood or thyroid tissue (not recorded which). The CDR3 loop is CASSSRAGSPYEQYF. CDR3 in DNA: TGTGCCAGCAGCAGCCGAGCAGGGAGCCCCTACGAGCAGTACTTC.